This TCR beta chain was identified during a study of CD8 T cells in Susac syndrome. Remarks on this clonotype: What it binds is not known.

The germline V and J ends were trimmed by 5 bases and 6 bases, with 10 bases remaining between them. This CDR3 has 13 residues. CDR1 and CDR2 (germline): SGHTA, FQGTGA. Sequencing of TCR beta was carried out in blood CD8+ and CD4+ T cells. Regarding the study as a whole: Expansion of clones was not seen in the CD4+ T cell repertoires of Susac syndrome.

An amount of RNA that ranged from 0.5 to 1 ug was reverse transcribed with random hexamers. Each CDR3 protein gets one entry after TCRdb re-called the immunoSEQ multiplex PCR reads with MiXCR. In the table there are some 160,000 distinct CDR3 sequences, 90% to 97% of which are singletons. The chain links TRBV7-3 to TRBJ2-2; D is unresolved. The clonotype was recovered from a human donor with Susac syndrome. Sequences were obtained from CD4+ T cells from PBMCs. For the CDR3, the DNA is TGTGCCAGCAGCCCCGAACTCGCCGGGGAGCTGTTTTTT. Its protein product is CASSPELAGELFF. Filled out from reference TRBV7-3 and TRBJ2-2, the complete variable domain reads GAGVSQTPSNKVTEKGKYVELRCDPISGHTALYWYRQSLGQGPEFLIYFQGTGAADDSGLPNDRFFAVRPEGSVSTLKIQRTERGDSAVYLCASSPELAGELFFGEGSRLTVL.